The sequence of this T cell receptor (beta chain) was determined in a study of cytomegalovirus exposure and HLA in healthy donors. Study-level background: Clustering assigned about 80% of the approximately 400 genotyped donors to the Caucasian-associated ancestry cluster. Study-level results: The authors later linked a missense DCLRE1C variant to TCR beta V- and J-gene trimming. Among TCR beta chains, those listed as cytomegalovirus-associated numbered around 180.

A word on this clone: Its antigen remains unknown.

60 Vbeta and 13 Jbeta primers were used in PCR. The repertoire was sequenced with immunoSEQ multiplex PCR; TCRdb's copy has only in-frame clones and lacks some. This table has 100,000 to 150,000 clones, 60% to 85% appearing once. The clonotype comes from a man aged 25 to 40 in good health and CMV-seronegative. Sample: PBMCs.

The DNA of the CDR3 is TGCGCCAGCAGCTGGGGAGGTAGCGGGTCCTACAATGAGCAGTTCTTC. It encodes CASSWGGSGSYNEQFF. V is TRBV5-1 and J is TRBJ2-1; 7 nucleotides line up with TRBD2. Losses at the gene ends were 3 bases for V and 1 base for J; bases not matched to a gene: 7. The CDR3 contains 16 residues. Germline V gene lookup returns CDR1 SGHRS and CDR2 YFSETQ.